This entry features one T cell receptor (beta chain) sequence. This clone turned up a few times. Its antigen is not yet known. The protein in this entry is translated from the DNA; at residue 13 it differs from the protein listed in TCRdb. Because the receptor is murine, the gene names and germline sequences shown are mouse ones. The read terminates 3 residues before the CDR3 end, so the remaining end is supplied by the germline J gene. This sample was included in a study of CD8+ T cells in alopecia areata (dated by TCRdb to 2017 to 2018). Broadly, across the study: Skin from C3H/HeJ donors with spontaneous alopecia (roughly 6-12 months old) was grafted onto female C3H/HeJ recipients aged roughly 6-11 weeks. In both human patients and the C3H/HeJ mouse model, the study applied high-throughput TCRbeta sequencing to look at T cell clonal expansion in alopecia areata. In humans, TCRbeta sequencing was performed on scalp tissue and on sorted CD4+ and CD8+ peripheral blood T cells from healthy controls and from patients with patchy or totalis/universalis alopecia areata. Scalp clonality was compared among normal scalp (n=4), patchy alopecia areata scalp (n=8), and alopecia totalis/universalis scalp (n=8). The RNA source kit depended on sample type: the PAXgene miRNA kit for fixed scalp, the miRNeasy kit for PBMCs, and the RNeasy kit for mouse skin. Amplification of TCRbeta CDR3 regions was done by immunoSEQ multiplex PCR using 35 Vbeta forward primers and 13 Jbeta reverse primers. The research as a whole found: Compared with normal scalp, lesional scalp had higher clonality and more expanded CD8+ clones, particularly in alopecia totalis/universalis, a pattern that suggests antigenic drive. Resident alphabeta T cells in normal human skin are also sequenced, complicating scalp TCR repertoire analysis, unlike mouse skin dominated by gammadelta T cells. Compared with mice, TCR sequences shared between patients were less clear, possibly partly because of HLA diversity across the patient population.

Deletion took 0 bases off V and 2 bases off J, with a span of 9 bases between the germline ends. The CDR3 has 16 amino acids, counting the end cysteine and phenylalanine. The 39 bases shown cover part of the CDR3, and their frame starts at base 1. Per the germline V gene, NNHDY is the CDR1 and SYVADS is the CDR2. Receptor libraries were prepared by the immunoSEQ multiplex PCR assay. For TCR sequencing, RNA was extracted from every sample and reverse transcribed into cDNA to serve as template. First-strand cDNA was synthesized using SuperScript III with a 2:1 mix of oligo-dT and random hexamers. Amplification bias was assessed with a synthetic immune receptor repertoire, and residual bias was removed computationally. Libraries were sequenced on Illumina HiSeq with 60 bp reads covering the CDR3, read from J toward V. The authors' pipeline ran thus. Raw reads were preprocessed to remove errors, and CDR3 was defined according to IMGT conventions as the region from the conserved cysteine to phenylalanine. Clonality was computed as 1 minus the Shannon entropy, with the entropy normalized by log2 of the number of productive unique TCRs. Whether each scalp clone was CD4 or CD8 was inferred by checking scalp TCRbeta sequences against the CD4 and CD8 repertoires from sorted blood. Held by TCRdb, this immuneACCESS table contains in-frame sequences only and omits some clones. Under half of the omission traces to an unresolved V gene where checked; the cause of the rest is unknown. V, J and clone size reflect that table, while D and trimming were determined from the DNA. This sample was tabulated with about 120,000 clones, among which there are no singletons. The ten top clones hold about 19% of the sample.

Sequencing input: lesional skin. The TCR comes from a C3H/HeJ mouse with alopecia areata. This strain of mice has MHC haplotype H2-k. Rearrangement joined TRBV13-3 to TRBJ1-6, and possibly TRBD1, on 5 matching bases. TRBJ1-6 is assigned to the ORF class and has an uncertain function. The covered CDR3 bases are TGTGCCAGCAGTGATGGAGGGGTGGCCTATAATTCGCCC. Its amino acids are CASSDGGVAYNSP. From start to end, the CDR3 is CASSDGGVAYNSPLYF.